Below, 20 T cell receptor beta chains from the same sample are listed, as sequenced in a study of cytotoxic CD8 clonotypes in ibrutinib-treated CLL. The repertoire was sequenced with immunoSEQ multiplex PCR; TCRdb's copy has only in-frame clones and lacks some. Seen here are around 200,000 clones, approximately 79% observed once, and the top ten hold over 9.5%. The sample consisted of PBMCs, taken after 12 months of ibrutinib treatment. These receptors were collected from a human donor with chronic lymphocytic leukemia.

This sequence joins TRBV5-1 and TRBJ2-1; 11 bases are a match to TRBD2. The CDR3 contains 17 residues. The V gene end was trimmed by 4 bases and the J gene end by 6 bases; junction bases not matched to a gene: 12. Germline lookup yields CDR1 SGHRS and CDR2 YFSETQ. CDR3 sequence (DNA): TGCGCCAGCAGCACGCCGGAGGGACTAGCGGTAATCAATGAGCAGTTCTTC. This codes for CASSTPEGLAVINEQFF.

The V call is TRBV28, the J call TRBJ2-1; TRBD2 matches 13 bases. Looked up from germline, CDR1 is MDHEN and CDR2 is SYDVKM. CDR3 length equals 18 residues. V dropped 3 bases and J dropped 1; count of bases not matched to a gene: 6. The CDR3 sequence is CASSFFRLAGGSYNEQFF. In nucleotides, the CDR3 is TGTGCCAGCAGTTTTTTCCGACTAGCGGGAGGTTCCTACAATGAGCAGTTCTTC.

The chain couples TRBV7-9 to TRBJ2-1, with D perhaps TRBD2 (5 bases). The germline V and J ends were trimmed by 6 bases and 3 bases, with 9 bases remaining between them. The CDR3 has 13 amino acids. Looked up from germline, CDR1 is SEHNR and CDR2 is FQNEAQ (reference sequence). Written as DNA, the CDR3 is TGTGCCAGCAGAGACCGGGACTACAATGAGCAGTTCTTC. Translation: CASRDRDYNEQFF.

The CDR3 bases are TGTGCCAGCAGGCGACTAGCGGGAGGTGCAGATACGCAGTATTTT. This codes for CASRRLAGGADTQYF. J is TRBJ2-3 and V is TRBV28; 13 positions match TRBD2. The CDR3 runs to 15 residues. From germline, CDR1 is MDHEN and CDR2 SYDVKM. Trimming removed 6 bases from V and 4 bases from J; junction bases left unmatched: 4.

The chain employs TRBV5-1 and TRBJ2-1; 8 positions match TRBD2. Trimming at V came to 2 bases and at J to 5 bases, leaving 6 bases not matched to a gene. Germline V gene data show CDR1 as SGHRS and CDR2 as YFSETQ. The CDR3 has 15 residues. The CDR3 loop reads CASSLSGRADNEQFF. CDR3 bases: TGCGCCAGCAGCTTAAGCGGGAGAGCTGACAATGAGCAGTTCTTC.

The chain combines TRBV2 with TRBJ1-5; 7 nucleotides agree with TRBD1. The germline gives CDR1 SNHLY, CDR2 FYNNEI. V was clipped by 6 bases and J by 0 bases; unmatched bases: 5. CDR3 length: 15 amino acids. CDR3 region: CASSQQGYSNQPQHF. CDR3 nucleotide sequence: TGTGCCAGCAGCCAACAGGGGTATAGCAATCAGCCCCAGCATTTT.

This rearrangement joins TRBV5-6 to TRBJ2-3; 8 nucleotides agree with TRBD1. CDR3 length: 15 amino acids. After removal of 3 bases from V and 2 bases from J, the junction contained 5 bases not matched to a gene. The V gene's germline CDR1 is SGHDT and CDR2 YYEEEE. The CDR3 coding sequence is TGTGCCAGCAGCTCTCCGGGACAGGACACAGATACGCAGTATTTT. It codes for CASSSPGQDTDTQYF. Full variable domain (missing parts from reference TRBV5-6 and TRBJ2-3): DAGVTQSPTHLIKTRGQQVTLRCSPKSGHDTVSWYQQALGQGPQFIFQYYEEEERQRGNFPDRFSGHQFPNYSSELNVNALLLGDSALYLCASSSPGQDTDTQYFGPGTRLTVL.

The chain has TRBV27 and TRBJ2-7; 8 positions agree with TRBD1. V shed 6 bases, J shed 3 bases, and the junction held 4 bases outside the gene matches. CDR1 and CDR2 (germline): MNHEY, SMNVEV (reference sequence). The CDR3 contains 13 residues. This CDR3 is CASRGTGGYEQYF. The CDR3 DNA reads TGTGCCAGCAGGGGGACAGGCGGCTACGAGCAGTACTTC.

The DNA for the CDR3 is TGCGCCAGCAGCTTCAACAGCCTAAGCACAGATACGCAGTATTTT. Translated: CASSFNSLSTDTQYF. The chain links TRBV5-1 to TRBJ2-3; D uncertain. Germline assignment: CDR1 SGHRS and CDR2 YFSETQ. Trimming pared 2 bases from V and 0 bases from J, leaving 10 bases between. CDR3 length: 15 amino acids. Full variable domain (outside the CDR3, taken from reference TRBV5-1 and TRBJ2-3): KAGVTQTPRYLIKTRGQQVTLSCSPISGHRSVSWYQQTPGQGLQFLFEYFSETQRNKGNFPGRFSGRQFSNSRSEMNVSTLELGDSALYLCASSFNSLSTDTQYFGPGTRLTVL.

This clone was seen only once. This chain's CDR3 is CASSVGSGETQYF. DNA for the CDR3: TGTGCCAGCAGCGTAGGGAGCGGAGAGACCCAGTACTTC. This chain connects TRBV7-3 to TRBJ2-5; D perhaps matches TRBD2 (5 bases). Deletions cut 5 bases from V and 4 bases from J, with 11 bases between. The CDR3 is 13 residues long. Germline V gene lookup returns CDR1 SGHTA and CDR2 FQGTGA.

The J gene is TRBJ2-5, the V gene TRBV5-4; TRBD1 matches 9 bases. V shed 4 bases and J 5 bases; nucleotides not matched to a gene: 6. Germline V gene data show CDR1 as SGHNT and CDR2 as YYREEE (reference sequence). This CDR3 is built from 14 residues. CDR3 in DNA: TGTGCCAGCAGCACACAGGGGGCCCTGGAGACCCAGTACTTC. Its protein is CASSTQGALETQYF.

The chain employs TRBV6-6 and TRBJ1-1; D not resolved. Looked up from germline, CDR1 is MNHNY and CDR2 is SVGAGI (reference sequence). The V and J ends lost 0 bases and 7 bases respectively, with 9 bases between them. The CDR3 totals 13 residues. CDR3 sequence reads: CASSYSQRYEAFF. The CDR3 nucleotides read TGTGCCAGCAGTTACTCGCAAAGGTATGAAGCTTTCTTT.

The genes are TRBV2 and TRBJ2-7; D possibly corresponds to TRBD1 (6 bases). There are 14 residues in the CDR3. V shed 5 bases and J shed 2 bases, with 13 bases lying between them. CDR1 SNHLY and CDR2 FYNNEI come from the germline V gene. In DNA form, the CDR3 reads TGTGCCAGCAGTTCCGGGACACTAGCCTACGAGCAGTACTTC. Amino acids: CASSSGTLAYEQYF.

The V gene is TRBV6-6, the J gene TRBJ2-7; TRBD2 agrees at 7 bases. Unmatched junction bases numbered 10, after V lost 2 bases and J lost 12 bases. The CDR3 runs to 13 residues. From germline, CDR1 is MNHNY and CDR2 SVGAGI (reference sequence). CDR3 sequence (DNA): TGTGCCAGCAGTTACGGAGGACTAGACGTCGCGTACTTC. Protein product: CASSYGGLDVAYF.

The rearrangement joins TRBV5-4 to TRBJ2-7, with a weak D call TRBD2 (6 bases). The CDR3 has 14 residues. Germline loops: CDR1 SGHNT, CDR2 YYREEE (reference sequence). V was shortened by 0 bases and J by 5 bases, with 12 bases between the two germline ends. CDR3 DNA: TGTGCCAGCAGCTTGGCCTTCTCGGGGGACGAGCAGTACTTC. Protein product: CASSLAFSGDEQYF.

The genes are TRBV9 and TRBJ2-6; D is perhaps TRBD1 (6 bases). Germline V gene lookup returns CDR1 SGDLS and CDR2 YYNGEE. The CDR3 is 16 residues long. Trimming shortened V by 0 bases and J by 1 base, and 8 bases separated the two germline ends. The DNA of the CDR3 is TGTGCCAGCAGCGTAGGTACAGGGTCTGGGGCCAACGTCCTGACTTTC. Its protein is CASSVGTGSGANVLTF.

This chain joins TRBV5-1 and TRBJ2-7; D not resolved. Germline V gene lookup returns CDR1 SGHRS and CDR2 YFSETQ. V shed 0 bases and J shed 4 bases, with 14 bases lying between them. The CDR3 extends over 15 amino acids. CDR3 sequence (DNA): TGCGCCAGCAGCTTGGAGTCGGCCAGTCGGTACGAGCAGTACTTC. Its translation is CASSLESASRYEQYF.

The chain uses TRBV2 and TRBJ1-2; 9 nucleotides align to TRBD1. Germline-derived CDR1 and CDR2 are SNHLY and FYNNEI. V shed 1 base and J 8 bases; nucleotides not matched to a gene: 5. The CDR3 loop spans 14 amino acids. CDR3 sequence reads: CASSEGTGVEGYTF. CDR3 nucleotide sequence: TGTGCCAGCAGTGAAGGGACAGGGGTGGAAGGCTACACCTTC.

This clone showed up just once. The gene calls are TRBV29-1 and TRBJ2-1, with 11 nucleotides matching TRBD2. The CDR3 sequence is 15 residues long. CDR1 and CDR2 from the germline V gene are SQVTM and ANQGSEA. V lost 0 bases, J lost 6 bases, and 4 bases stayed unmatched. The CDR3 DNA follows: TGCAGCGTTGAAGATACTAGCGGGAGTCCCAATGAGCAGTTCTTC. Its protein product is CSVEDTSGSPNEQFF.

With respect to this clone: Other DNA sequences from this sample encode an identical CDR3 as well. The rearrangement uses TRBV9 and TRBJ1-1; perhaps TRBD1 as D (5 bases). The CDR3 length is 14 residues. Germline-derived CDR1 and CDR2 are SGDLS and YYNGEE. Trimming pared 6 bases from V and 0 bases from J, leaving 12 bases between. DNA for the CDR3: TGTGCCAGCAAAGGACATACTTTGAACACTGAAGCTTTCTTT. It yields the protein CASKGHTLNTEAFF.